This T cell receptor (beta chain) was documented in a study of PD-L1 blockade in urothelial cancer. Data came from immunoSEQ multiplex PCR; TCRdb stores just in-frame clones and leaves some out. This table has 45,000 to 60,000 clones, roughly 87% appearing once. General study points: Expansion of tumor-associated blood clones at 3 weeks was greater in durable-benefit patients.

The junction had 13 bases not matched to a gene; V was cut back by 3 bases and J by 6 bases. The CDR3 is 16 residues long. Germline V gives CDR1 MDHEN, CDR2 SYDVKM. Time point given: pretreatment peripheral blood. The number of samples from each patient was between 1 and 8, taken pretreatment and on-treatment. For this clone: What it binds is not known.

This TCR was recovered from a man between 65 and 85 years old with urothelial cancer. The specimen comprised PBMCs, sampled around atezolizumab (anti-PD-L1) treatment. The chain links TRBV28 to TRBJ2-7, with 8 bases identical to TRBD2. In DNA form, the CDR3 reads TGTGCCAGCAGTTTGTCGAATTCGGTTAGCGGGACCGAGCAGTACTTC. It translates to CASSLSNSVSGTEQYF.